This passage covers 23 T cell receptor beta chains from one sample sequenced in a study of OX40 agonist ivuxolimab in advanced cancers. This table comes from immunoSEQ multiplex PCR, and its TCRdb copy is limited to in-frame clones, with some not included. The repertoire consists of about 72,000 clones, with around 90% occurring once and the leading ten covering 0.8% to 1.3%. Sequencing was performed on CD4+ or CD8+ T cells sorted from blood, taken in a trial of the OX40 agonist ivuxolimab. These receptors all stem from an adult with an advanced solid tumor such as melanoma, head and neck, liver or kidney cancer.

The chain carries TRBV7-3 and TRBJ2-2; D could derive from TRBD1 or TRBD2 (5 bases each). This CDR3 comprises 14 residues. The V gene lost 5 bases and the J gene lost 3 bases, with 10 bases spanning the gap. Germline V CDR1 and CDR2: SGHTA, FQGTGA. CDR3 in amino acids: CASSARDDTGELFF. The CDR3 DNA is TGTGCCAGCAGCGCCCGGGACGACACCGGGGAGCTGTTTTTT.

The DNA for the CDR3 is TGCGCCAGCAGCTCGAGGGACAGGGAAGTGAGTGGCTACACCTTC. It specifies CASSSRDREVSGYTF. This chain connects TRBV5-1 to TRBJ1-2; TRBD1 matches 9 bases. The CDR3 contains 15 residues. The trim removed 3 bases at V and 7 bases at J, leaving 10 bases unmatched. Germline values: CDR1 SGHRS, CDR2 YFSETQ.

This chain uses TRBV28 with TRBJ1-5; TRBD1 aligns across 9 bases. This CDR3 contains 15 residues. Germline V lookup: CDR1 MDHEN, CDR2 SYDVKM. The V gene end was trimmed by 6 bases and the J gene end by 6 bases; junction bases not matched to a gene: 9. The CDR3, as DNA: TGTGCCAGCAGCCCCGGGACAGGGATTGCTCAGCCCCAGCATTTT. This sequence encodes CASSPGTGIAQPQHF. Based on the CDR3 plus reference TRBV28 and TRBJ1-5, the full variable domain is DVKVTQSSRYLVKRTGEKVFLECVQDMDHENMFWYRQDPGLGLRLIYFSYDVKMKEKGDIPEGYSVSREKKERFSLILESASTNQTSMYLCASSPGTGIAQPQHFGDGTRLSIL.

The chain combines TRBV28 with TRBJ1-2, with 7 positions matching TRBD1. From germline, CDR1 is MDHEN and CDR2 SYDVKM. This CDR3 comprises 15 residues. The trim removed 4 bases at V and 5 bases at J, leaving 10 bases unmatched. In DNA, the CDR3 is TGTGCCAGCAGTTCTGGTTCGACAGGGAAATATGGCTACACCTTC. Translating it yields CASSSGSTGKYGYTF.

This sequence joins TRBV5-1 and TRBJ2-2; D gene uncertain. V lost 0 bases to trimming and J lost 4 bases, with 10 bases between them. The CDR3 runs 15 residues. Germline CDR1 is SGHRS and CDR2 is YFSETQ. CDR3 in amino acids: CASSLVFVLTGELFF. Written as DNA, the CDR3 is TGCGCCAGCAGCTTGGTATTCGTCCTCACCGGGGAGCTGTTTTTT.

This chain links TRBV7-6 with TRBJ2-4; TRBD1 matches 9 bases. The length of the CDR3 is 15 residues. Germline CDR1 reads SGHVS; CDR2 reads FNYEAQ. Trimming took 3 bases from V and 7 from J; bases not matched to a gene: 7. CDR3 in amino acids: CASSFAQGAENIQYF. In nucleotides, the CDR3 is TGTGCCAGCAGCTTTGCACAGGGGGCTGAGAACATTCAGTACTTC.

The CDR3 loop reads CASSGRDMGYEQYF. CDR3 nucleotides: TGTGCCAGCAGCGGCCGGGACATGGGCTACGAGCAGTACTTC. The chain recombines TRBV7-2 with TRBJ2-7; weak D call: TRBD1 (6 bases). V was pared by 5 bases and J by 3 bases, with 14 bases between. The germline V gene has CDR1 SGHTA and CDR2 FQGNSA. The CDR3 has 14 amino acids.

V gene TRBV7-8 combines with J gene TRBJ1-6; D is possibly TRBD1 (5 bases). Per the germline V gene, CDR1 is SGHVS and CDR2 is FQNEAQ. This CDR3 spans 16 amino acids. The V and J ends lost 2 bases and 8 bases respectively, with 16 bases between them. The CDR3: CASSLKGWGGDSPLHF. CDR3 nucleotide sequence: TGTGCCAGCAGCTTAAAGGGCTGGGGGGGGGATTCACCCCTCCACTTT. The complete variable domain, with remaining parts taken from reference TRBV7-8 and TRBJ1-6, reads GAGVSQSPRYKVAKRGQDVALRCDPISGHVSLFWYQQALGQGPEFLTYFQNEAQLDKSGLPSDRFFAERPEGSVSTLKIQRTQQEDSAVYLCASSLKGWGGDSPLHFGNGTRLTVT.

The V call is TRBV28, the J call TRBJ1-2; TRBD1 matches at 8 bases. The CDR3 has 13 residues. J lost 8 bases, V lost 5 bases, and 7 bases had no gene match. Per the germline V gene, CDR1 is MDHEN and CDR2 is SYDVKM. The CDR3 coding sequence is TGTGCCAGCAGTGACAGGGGACCCTTAGGCTACACCTTC. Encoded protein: CASSDRGPLGYTF.

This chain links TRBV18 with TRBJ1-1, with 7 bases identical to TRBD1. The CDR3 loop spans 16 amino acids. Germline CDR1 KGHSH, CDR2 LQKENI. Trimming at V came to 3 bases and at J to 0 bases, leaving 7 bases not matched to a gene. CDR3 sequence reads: CASSPPGQPMNTEAFF. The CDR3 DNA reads TGTGCCAGCTCACCGCCGGGACAGCCCATGAACACTGAAGCTTTCTTT.

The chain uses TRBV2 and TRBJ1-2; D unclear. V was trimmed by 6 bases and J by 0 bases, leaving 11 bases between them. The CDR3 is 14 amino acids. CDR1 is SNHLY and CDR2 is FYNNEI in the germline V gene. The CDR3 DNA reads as TGTGCCAGCAGACCCCACACCTCTAACTATGGCTACACCTTC. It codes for CASRPHTSNYGYTF.

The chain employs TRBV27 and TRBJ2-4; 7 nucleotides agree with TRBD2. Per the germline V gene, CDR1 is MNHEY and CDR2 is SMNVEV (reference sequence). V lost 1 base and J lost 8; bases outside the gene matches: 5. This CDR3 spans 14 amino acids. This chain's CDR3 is CASSLWGGLDIQYF. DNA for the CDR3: TGTGCCAGCAGTTTATGGGGGGGGTTGGACATTCAGTACTTC.

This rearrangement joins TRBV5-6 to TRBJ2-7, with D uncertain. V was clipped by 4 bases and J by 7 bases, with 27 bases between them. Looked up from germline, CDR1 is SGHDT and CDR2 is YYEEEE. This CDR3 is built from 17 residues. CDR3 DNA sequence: TGTGCCAGCAGCCCCCTCGAAACAATGCAGACAATAGGGGAGCAGTACTTC. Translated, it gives CASSPLETMQTIGEQYF.

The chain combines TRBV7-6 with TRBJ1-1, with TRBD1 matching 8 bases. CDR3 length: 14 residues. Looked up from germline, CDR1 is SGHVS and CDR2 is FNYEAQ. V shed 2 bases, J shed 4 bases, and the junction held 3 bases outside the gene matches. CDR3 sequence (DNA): TGTGCCAGCAGCTTAAACAGGGGGAGCACTGAAGCTTTCTTT. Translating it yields CASSLNRGSTEAFF. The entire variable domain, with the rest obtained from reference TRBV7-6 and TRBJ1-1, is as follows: GAGVSQSPRYKVTKRGQDVALRCDPISGHVSLYWYRQALGQGPEFLTYFNYEAQQDKSGLPNDRFSAERPEGSISTLTIQRTEQRDSAMYRCASSLNRGSTEAFFGQGTRLTVV.

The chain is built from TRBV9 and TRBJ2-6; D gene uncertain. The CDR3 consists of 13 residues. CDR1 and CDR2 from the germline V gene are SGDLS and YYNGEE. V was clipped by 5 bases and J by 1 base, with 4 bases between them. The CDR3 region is CASRPSGANVLTF. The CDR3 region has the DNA TGTGCCAGCAGGCCGTCTGGGGCCAACGTCCTGACTTTC.

The CDR3 DNA reads as TGTGCCAGCAGTTTAAACGACAACTATGGCTACACCTTC. It specifies CASSLNDNYGYTF. The chain uses TRBV6-6 and TRBJ1-2; D call uncertain. Trimming took 4 bases from V and 2 from J, leaving 8 bases between them. The CDR3 is made up of 13 amino acids. The V gene's germline CDR1 is MNHNY and CDR2 SVGAGI (reference sequence).

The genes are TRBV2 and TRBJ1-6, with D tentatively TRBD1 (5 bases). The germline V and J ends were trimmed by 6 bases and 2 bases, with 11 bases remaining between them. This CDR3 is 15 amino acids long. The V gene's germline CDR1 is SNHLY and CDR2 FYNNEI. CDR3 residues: CASRGDSPYNSPLHF. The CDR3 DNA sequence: TGTGCCAGCAGGGGTGACAGCCCCTATAATTCACCCCTCCACTTT.

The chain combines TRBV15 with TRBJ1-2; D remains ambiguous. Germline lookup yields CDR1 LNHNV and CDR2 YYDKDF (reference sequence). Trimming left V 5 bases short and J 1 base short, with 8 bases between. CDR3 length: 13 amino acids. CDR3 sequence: CATSPFVNYGYTF. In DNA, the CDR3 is TGTGCCACCAGCCCTTTTGTTAACTATGGCTACACCTTC.

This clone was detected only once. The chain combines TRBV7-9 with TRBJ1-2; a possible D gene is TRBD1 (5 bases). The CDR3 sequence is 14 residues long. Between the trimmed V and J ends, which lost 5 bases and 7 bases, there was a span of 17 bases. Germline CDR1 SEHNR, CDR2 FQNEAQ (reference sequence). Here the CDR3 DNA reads TGTGCCAGCAGCATAGGGGAGGTTTTCGGTGGCTACACCTTC. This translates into CASSIGEVFGGYTF.

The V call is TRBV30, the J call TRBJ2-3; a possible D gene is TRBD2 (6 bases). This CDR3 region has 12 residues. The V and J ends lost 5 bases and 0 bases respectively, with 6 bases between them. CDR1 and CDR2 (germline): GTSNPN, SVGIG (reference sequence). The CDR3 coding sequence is TGTGCCTGGGGGGGGAGCACAGATACGCAGTATTTT. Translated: CAWGGSTDTQYF.

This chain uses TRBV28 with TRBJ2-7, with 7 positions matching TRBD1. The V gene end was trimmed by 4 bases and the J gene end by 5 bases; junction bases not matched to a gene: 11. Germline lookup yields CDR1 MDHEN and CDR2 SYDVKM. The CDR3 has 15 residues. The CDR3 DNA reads TGTGCCAGCAGTTCCATAGGCACAGGGGCCCACGAGCAGTACTTC. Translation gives CASSSIGTGAHEQYF.

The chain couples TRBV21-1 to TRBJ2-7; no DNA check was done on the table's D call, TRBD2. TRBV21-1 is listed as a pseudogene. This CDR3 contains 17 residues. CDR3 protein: CASSKSGAAGGSYEQYF. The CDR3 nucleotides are TGTGCCAGCAGCAAATCTGGGGCGGCGGGGGGGTCCTACGAGCAGTACTTC.

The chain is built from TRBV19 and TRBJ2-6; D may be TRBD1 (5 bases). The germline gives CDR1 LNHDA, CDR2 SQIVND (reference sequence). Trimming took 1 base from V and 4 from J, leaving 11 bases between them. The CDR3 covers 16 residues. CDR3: CASSIGLGAGANVLTF. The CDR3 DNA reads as TGTGCCAGTAGTATAGGATTAGGGGCAGGGGCCAACGTCCTGACTTTC. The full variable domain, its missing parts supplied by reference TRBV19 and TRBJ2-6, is DGGITQSPKYLFRKEGQNVTLSCEQNLNHDAMYWYRQDPGQGLRLIYYSQIVNDFQKGDIAEGYSVSREKKESFPLTVTSAQKNPTAFYLCASSIGLGAGANVLTFGAGSRLTVL.